Listed below are T cell receptor beta chains from one sample, sequenced in a study of blood T cell repertoires in COVID-19. The assay was immunoSEQ multiplex PCR, and TCRdb's table has in-frame clones only and misses some. The table has 150,000 to 160,000 clones, about 80% seen once; the top ten hold around 32%. The sequenced material came from peripheral blood. The receptors derive from a woman aged 60-75 years with acute or convalescent COVID-19. CDR3s include the opening cysteine and the closing phenylalanine or tryptophan. Each record gives: clone size, D gene, V gene, J gene, CDR3 protein, CDR3 DNA. A D gene is named only where the DNA matches it firmly. Some rows mark clone size as missing; the rest say once, few, many or name a class of expanded clone.

clone size: .
D gene: TRBD1
V gene: TRBV12-3/TRBV12-4
J gene: TRBJ1-1
CDR3 protein: CASSKQGAEGAFF
CDR3 DNA: TGTGCCAGCAGTAAACAGGGGGCGGAGGGAGCTTTCTTT

clone size: .
D gene: .
V gene: TRBV6-5
J gene: TRBJ1-4
CDR3 protein: CASRYSRGRGEKLFF
CDR3 DNA: TGTGCCAGCAGATACTCGCGGGGCCGGGGCGAAAAACTGTTTTTT

clone size: .
D gene: .
V gene: TRBV3-1/TRBV3-2
J gene: TRBJ1-1
CDR3 protein: CASSPQHFTEAFF
CDR3 DNA: TGTGCCAGCAGCCCACAGCATTTTACTGAAGCTTTCTTT

clone size: .
D gene: .
V gene: TRBV30
J gene: TRBJ1-2
CDR3 protein: CAANTYRAYYGYTF
CDR3 DNA: TGTGCGGCAAACACCTACAGGGCCTACTATGGCTACACCTTC

clone size: .
D gene: TRBD1
V gene: TRBV5-4
J gene: TRBJ2-7
CDR3 protein: CASRPDRGIFHEQYF
CDR3 DNA: TGTGCCAGCAGACCCGACAGGGGTATATTCCACGAGCAGTACTTC

clone size: .
D gene: .
V gene: TRBV11-2
J gene: TRBJ1-1
CDR3 protein: CASSFFLTGGTEAFF
CDR3 DNA: TGTGCCAGCAGCTTCTTCCTGACAGGAGGCACTGAAGCTTTCTTT

clone size: once
D gene: TRBD2
V gene: TRBV18
J gene: TRBJ2-2
CDR3 protein: CASSPRTSGGAATGELFF
CDR3 DNA: TGTGCCAGCTCACCACGGACTAGCGGGGGGGCCGCCACCGGGGAGCTGTTTTTT

clone size: .
D gene: .
V gene: TRBV27
J gene: TRBJ1-4
CDR3 protein: CASRPGGVTATNEKLFF
CDR3 DNA: TGTGCCAGCAGACCCGGGGGGGTGACAGCAACTAATGAAAAACTGTTTTTT

clone size: .
D gene: TRBD1
V gene: TRBV9
J gene: TRBJ2-5
CDR3 protein: CASSVGDSRQETQYF
CDR3 DNA: TGTGCCAGCAGCGTGGGGGACAGCCGACAAGAGACCCAGTACTTC

clone size: .
D gene: TRBD2
V gene: TRBV7-3
J gene: TRBJ2-1
CDR3 protein: CASSPYLAGGAEQFF
CDR3 DNA: TGTGCCAGCAGCCCATACCTAGCGGGGGGGGCTGAGCAGTTCTTC

clone size: .
D gene: TRBD1
V gene: TRBV2
J gene: TRBJ1-5
CDR3 protein: CASSKDRGQPQHF
CDR3 DNA: TGTGCCAGCAGTAAGGACAGGGGTCAGCCCCAGCATTTT

clone size: .
D gene: .
V gene: TRBV27
J gene: TRBJ1-2
CDR3 protein: CASSLRGNDGYTF
CDR3 DNA: TGTGCCAGCAGTTTAAGGGGGAACGATGGCTACACCTTC

clone size: .
D gene: .
V gene: TRBV6-5
J gene: TRBJ1-2
CDR3 protein: CASSYSSGAGFGYTF
CDR3 DNA: TGTGCCAGCAGTTACTCGAGTGGGGCGGGGTTTGGCTACACCTTC

clone size: .
D gene: TRBD2
V gene: TRBV11-3
J gene: TRBJ2-1
CDR3 protein: CASSPGTSGYNEQFF
CDR3 DNA: TGTGCCAGCAGCCCGGGGACTAGCGGTTACAATGAGCAGTTCTTC

clone size: .
D gene: .
V gene: TRBV30
J gene: TRBJ1-5
CDR3 protein: CAWSVGVGNQPQHF
CDR3 DNA: TGTGCCTGGAGTGTAGGAGTGGGCAATCAGCCCCAGCATTTT

clone size: .
D gene: TRBD1
V gene: TRBV7-8
J gene: TRBJ1-1
CDR3 protein: CASSKGQGGNTEAFF
CDR3 DNA: TGTGCCAGCAGCAAGGGACAGGGGGGGAACACTGAAGCTTTCTTT

clone size: .
D gene: .
V gene: TRBV19
J gene: TRBJ1-4
CDR3 protein: CASSNKGSDEKLFF
CDR3 DNA: TGTGCCAGCTCTAACAAAGGGAGTGATGAAAAACTGTTTTTT

clone size: .
D gene: TRBD1
V gene: TRBV9
J gene: TRBJ2-2
CDR3 protein: CASSTTGQNTGELFF
CDR3 DNA: TGTGCCAGCAGCACGACAGGGCAGAACACCGGGGAGCTGTTTTTT

clone size: .
D gene: TRBD1
V gene: TRBV19
J gene: TRBJ2-1
CDR3 protein: CASSPGTGSDNEQFF
CDR3 DNA: TGTGCCAGTAGTCCCGGGACAGGGAGTGACAATGAGCAGTTCTTC

clone size: few
D gene: .
V gene: TRBV6-1
J gene: TRBJ2-7
CDR3 protein: CASSEPRYEQYF
CDR3 DNA: TGTGCCAGCAGTGAACCCCGTTACGAGCAGTACTTC

clone size: .
D gene: .
V gene: TRBV2
J gene: TRBJ1-1
CDR3 protein: CASRGPRGRDTEAFF
CDR3 DNA: TGTGCCAGCAGGGGGCCAAGGGGAAGGGACACTGAAGCTTTCTTT

clone size: .
D gene: .
V gene: TRBV12-5
J gene: TRBJ2-1
CDR3 protein: CASADQRMAGEQFF
CDR3 DNA: TGTGCTAGTGCTGACCAGCGGATGGCAGGTGAGCAGTTCTTC

clone size: .
D gene: .
V gene: TRBV5-4
J gene: TRBJ1-2
CDR3 protein: CASSPVTSQSVYGYTF
CDR3 DNA: TGTGCCAGCAGCCCAGTTACAAGCCAAAGCGTCTATGGCTACACCTTC

clone size: .
D gene: .
V gene: TRBV28
J gene: TRBJ1-2
CDR3 protein: CASSRQGVRYGYTF
CDR3 DNA: TGTGCCAGCAGTCGGCAGGGCGTGAGATATGGCTACACCTTC

clone size: .
D gene: TRBD1
V gene: TRBV27
J gene: TRBJ2-6
CDR3 protein: CASSLLRQGRTTGANVLTF
CDR3 DNA: TGTGCCAGCAGTTTACTGCGACAGGGGAGGACGACTGGGGCCAACGTCCTGACTTTC

clone size: few
D gene: TRBD1
V gene: TRBV6-6
J gene: TRBJ1-5
CDR3 protein: CASSRQGLGNQPQHF
CDR3 DNA: TGTGCCAGCAGCCGACAGGGTCTGGGCAATCAGCCCCAGCATTTT

clone size: once
D gene: TRBD1
V gene: TRBV18
J gene: TRBJ1-2
CDR3 protein: CASSAPGQEGLGYTF
CDR3 DNA: TGTGCCAGCTCGGCACCGGGACAGGAGGGTCTGGGCTACACCTTC

clone size: .
D gene: .
V gene: TRBV30
J gene: TRBJ1-5
CDR3 protein: CAWSVSGVGQPQHF
CDR3 DNA: TGTGCCTGGAGTGTAAGCGGGGTTGGTCAGCCCCAGCATTTT

clone size: .
D gene: TRBD1
V gene: TRBV2
J gene: TRBJ1-6
CDR3 protein: CASSSHGTGSSPLHF
CDR3 DNA: TGTGCCAGCAGTTCGCACGGGACAGGGAGTTCACCCCTCCACTTT

clone size: .
D gene: .
V gene: TRBV5-1
J gene: TRBJ2-1
CDR3 protein: CASSLGTLFNEQFF
CDR3 DNA: TGCGCCAGCAGCTTAGGGACTCTATTCAATGAGCAGTTCTTC

clone size: .
D gene: .
V gene: TRBV18
J gene: TRBJ2-1
CDR3 protein: CASSPMIADYNEQFF
CDR3 DNA: TGTGCCAGCTCCCCTATGATTGCGGATTACAATGAGCAGTTCTTC

clone size: .
D gene: TRBD1
V gene: TRBV19
J gene: TRBJ1-2
CDR3 protein: CASSSRGPVIYGYTF
CDR3 DNA: TGTGCCAGTAGTAGCAGGGGGCCAGTTATCTATGGCTACACCTTC

clone size: few
D gene: .
V gene: TRBV9
J gene: TRBJ1-4
CDR3 protein: CASSVGPGSTNEKLFF
CDR3 DNA: TGTGCCAGCAGCGTAGGACCGGGATCAACTAATGAAAAACTGTTTTTT

clone size: .
D gene: TRBD1
V gene: TRBV5-1
J gene: TRBJ2-1
CDR3 protein: CASSLGTGNEQFF
CDR3 DNA: TGCGCCAGCAGCTTGGGGACAGGAAATGAGCAGTTCTTC

clone size: .
D gene: TRBD1
V gene: TRBV5-1
J gene: TRBJ2-5
CDR3 protein: CASRSHPGQGGETQYF
CDR3 DNA: TGCGCCAGCAGGTCCCACCCGGGACAGGGGGGAGAGACCCAGTACTTC

clone size: .
D gene: TRBD2
V gene: TRBV9
J gene: TRBJ2-3
CDR3 protein: CASSVEGLAGALTDTQYF
CDR3 DNA: TGTGCCAGCAGCGTAGAGGGGCTAGCGGGGGCCCTCACAGATACGCAGTATTTT

clone size: once
D gene: TRBD1
V gene: TRBV19
J gene: TRBJ1-5
CDR3 protein: CASTLDRGPNQPQHF
CDR3 DNA: TGTGCCAGTACCTTGGACAGGGGCCCCAATCAGCCCCAGCATTTT

clone size: .
D gene: TRBD2
V gene: TRBV7-9
J gene: TRBJ2-3
CDR3 protein: CASSSTSSIITDTQYF
CDR3 DNA: TGTGCCAGCAGCTCGACTAGCAGTATTATCACAGATACGCAGTATTTT

clone size: .
D gene: TRBD1
V gene: TRBV5-3
J gene: TRBJ1-1
CDR3 protein: CAIYGSSTGGAKAEAFF
CDR3 DNA: TGTGCCATTTACGGGTCCTCAACAGGGGGCGCGAAGGCTGAAGCTTTCTTT

clone size: few
D gene: TRBD1
V gene: TRBV20-1
J gene: TRBJ1-5
CDR3 protein: CSASEQDRGYQPQHF
CDR3 DNA: TGCAGTGCCAGTGAACAGGACAGGGGCTATCAGCCCCAGCATTTT

clone size: few
D gene: TRBD2
V gene: TRBV6-1
J gene: TRBJ2-3
CDR3 protein: CASSDGSGGGTDTQYF
CDR3 DNA: TGTGCCAGCAGTGACGGAAGCGGGGGGGGCACAGATACGCAGTATTTT

clone size: .
D gene: .
V gene: TRBV5-4
J gene: TRBJ1-2
CDR3 protein: CASSLDLANYGYTF
CDR3 DNA: TGTGCCAGCAGCCTGGACTTAGCTAACTATGGCTACACCTTC

clone size: .
D gene: .
V gene: TRBV29-1
J gene: TRBJ1-1
CDR3 protein: CSVLRGRQANTEAFF
CDR3 DNA: TGCAGCGTCCTAAGGGGGAGACAGGCGAACACTGAAGCTTTCTTT

clone size: .
D gene: TRBD1
V gene: TRBV7-9
J gene: TRBJ2-2
CDR3 protein: CASSRFRDSNTGELFF
CDR3 DNA: TGTGCCAGCAGCCGCTTCCGGGACAGCAACACCGGGGAGCTGTTTTTT

clone size: .
D gene: TRBD1
V gene: TRBV9
J gene: TRBJ1-1
CDR3 protein: CASSGGTGVADTEAFF
CDR3 DNA: TGTGCCAGCAGCGGTGGGACAGGGGTTGCGGACACTGAAGCTTTCTTT

clone size: .
D gene: .
V gene: TRBV7-9
J gene: TRBJ1-2
CDR3 protein: CASSFQGSYYGYTF
CDR3 DNA: TGTGCCAGCAGCTTCCAGGGGTCGTACTATGGCTACACCTTC

clone size: .
D gene: TRBD1
V gene: TRBV5-5
J gene: TRBJ2-3
CDR3 protein: CASSWTHRGNNIDTQYF
CDR3 DNA: TGTGCCAGCAGCTGGACCCACAGGGGGAATAATATAGATACGCAGTATTTT

clone size: .
D gene: TRBD2
V gene: TRBV9
J gene: TRBJ2-1
CDR3 protein: CASSGGTSGGYNEQFF
CDR3 DNA: TGTGCCAGCAGCGGTGGGACTAGCGGGGGCTACAATGAGCAGTTCTTC

clone size: .
D gene: .
V gene: TRBV6-5
J gene: TRBJ1-2
CDR3 protein: CASSYSSRNGYTF
CDR3 DNA: TGTGCCAGCAGTTACTCGTCGCGGAACGGCTACACCTTC

clone size: .
D gene: TRBD2
V gene: TRBV11-2
J gene: TRBJ2-2
CDR3 protein: CASSAFRGVNTGELFF
CDR3 DNA: TGTGCCAGCAGCGCCTTTCGGGGGGTCAACACCGGGGAGCTGTTTTTT